The 30 T cell receptor beta chains reported below all come from one sample, sequenced in a study of cytomegalovirus exposure and HLA in healthy donors. Sequencing was performed with immunoSEQ multiplex PCR; in TCRdb, only in-frame clones are kept and a portion is missing. Among around 220,000 clones listed, 75% to 90% were seen once. Sequenced sample: PBMCs. These receptors came from a woman under 40 in good health and CMV-seropositive.

The chain links TRBV5-1 to TRBJ2-1, with 7 bases aligning to TRBD1. Germline trimming cut 4 bases from V and 6 bases from J; bases unmatched to any gene: 7. There are 14 residues in the CDR3. CDR1 is SGHRS, CDR2 YFSETQ, per germline. The DNA of the CDR3 is TGCGCCAGCAGCCGTACAGGGGTAGGCAATGAGCAGTTCTTC. This sequence encodes CASSRTGVGNEQFF.

This rearrangement joins TRBV7-8 to TRBJ2-6, with D possibly matching TRBD2 (6 bases). The CDR3 has 16 residues. From germline, CDR1 is SGHVS and CDR2 FQNEAQ. V was pared by 6 bases and J by 0 bases, with 12 bases between. The CDR3 loop is CASRQGRYSGANVLTF. The CDR3 nucleotides read TGTGCCAGCAGACAAGGGAGGTACTCTGGGGCCAACGTCCTGACTTTC.

CDR3 protein: CAAGLAGENNEQFF. CDR3 in DNA: TGTGCCGCCGGACTAGCGGGAGAAAATAATGAGCAGTTCTTC. The V call is TRBV19, the J call TRBJ2-1; 13 nucleotides line up with TRBD2. This CDR3 is 14 amino acids long. Germline CDR1 reads LNHDA; CDR2 reads SQIVND (reference sequence). The J segment lost 7 bases and the V segment lost 11 bases, leaving 8 bases of the junction unmatched.

The chain has TRBV5-1 and TRBJ2-1; TRBD1 matches 9 bases. Losses at the gene ends were 1 base for V and 7 bases for J; bases not matched to a gene: 6. The CDR3 is made up of 15 amino acids. CDR1 and CDR2 (germline): SGHRS, YFSETQ. The CDR3 sequence: CASSLYGTGKNEQFF. DNA of the CDR3: TGCGCCAGCAGCTTGTACGGGACAGGGAAAAATGAGCAGTTCTTC.

This chain connects TRBV7-8 to TRBJ1-1; no reliable D call. CDR3 length: 15 residues. Germline CDR1 is SGHVS and CDR2 is FQNEAQ. Between the trimmed V and J ends, which lost 1 base and 0 bases, there was a span of 9 bases. CDR3 region: CASSLGVTLNTEAFF. In DNA, the CDR3 is TGTGCCAGCAGCTTAGGTGTGACACTGAACACTGAAGCTTTCTTT. Full variable domain (outside the CDR3, taken from reference TRBV7-8 and TRBJ1-1): GAGVSQSPRYKVAKRGQDVALRCDPISGHVSLFWYQQALGQGPEFLTYFQNEAQLDKSGLPSDRFFAERPEGSVSTLKIQRTQQEDSAVYLCASSLGVTLNTEAFFGQGTRLTVV.

The chain employs TRBV27 and TRBJ1-1, with TRBD1 matching 8 bases. Trimming took 8 bases from V and 3 from J; bases not matched to a gene: 11. The CDR3 runs 15 residues. CDR1 is MNHEY and CDR2 is SMNVEV in the germline V gene (reference sequence). The CDR3 region is CASLRTGNLYTEAFF. The CDR3 coding sequence is TGTGCCAGCCTACGGACAGGGAACCTTTACACTGAAGCTTTCTTT.

The chain employs TRBV9 and TRBJ2-7; D gene unclear. CDR3 length: 11 residues. Trimming pared 7 bases from V and 5 bases from J, leaving 10 bases between. CDR1 and CDR2 from the germline V gene are SGDLS and YYNGEE. The CDR3 protein is CASGPPNEQYF. CDR3 nucleotides: TGTGCCAGCGGACCTCCGAACGAGCAGTACTTC. The variable domain in full, with the rest retrieved from reference TRBV9 and TRBJ2-7, is DSGVTQTPKHLITATGQRVTLRCSPRSGDLSVYWYQQSLDQGLQFLIQYYNGEERAKGNILERFSAQQFPDLHSELNLSSLELGDSALYFCASGPPNEQYFGPGTRLTVT.

This chain links TRBV5-1 with TRBJ2-7; a possible D gene is TRBD2 (7 bases). CDR1 and CDR2 from the germline V gene are SGHRS and YFSETQ. V was clipped by 5 bases and J by 0 bases, with 9 bases between them. The CDR3 covers 13 residues. The CDR3 coding sequence is TGCGCCAGCAGGGGGGGGCTCTCCTACGAGCAGTACTTC. This encodes CASRGGLSYEQYF.

The chain has TRBV7-3 and TRBJ2-5; 15 bases agree with TRBD2. The J segment lost 5 bases and the V segment lost 5 bases, leaving 9 bases of the junction unmatched. The germline V gene encodes CDR1 SGHTA and CDR2 FQGTGA. CDR3 length: 17 amino acids. CDR3 DNA sequence: TGTGCCAGCAGCCCACGGACTAGCGGGAGGGTGGGTGAGACCCAGTACTTC. Amino acid sequence: CASSPRTSGRVGETQYF. The full variable domain, its missing parts supplied by reference TRBV7-3 and TRBJ2-5, is GAGVSQTPSNKVTEKGKYVELRCDPISGHTALYWYRQSLGQGPEFLIYFQGTGAADDSGLPNDRFFAVRPEGSVSTLKIQRTERGDSAVYLCASSPRTSGRVGETQYFGPGTRLLVL.

This sequence joins TRBV28 and TRBJ1-2, with D uncertain. Germline lookup yields CDR1 MDHEN and CDR2 SYDVKM. The germline V and J ends were trimmed by 4 bases and 4 bases, with 13 bases remaining between them. This CDR3 is built from 14 residues. This CDR3 is CASSSPGAIYGYTF. The CDR3 nucleotides read TGTGCCAGCAGTTCTCCGGGCGCTATCTATGGCTACACCTTC.

J is TRBJ2-2 and V is TRBV30; 11 positions match TRBD2. The ends lost 3 bases at V and 8 bases at J; junction bases unmatched: 8. The germline gives CDR1 GTSNPN, CDR2 SVGIG (reference sequence). The CDR3 consists of 15 residues. The CDR3 coding sequence is TGTGCCTGGAGGCCTCTAGCTAGCGGGAGGGGGGAGCTGTTTTTT. Translated, it gives CAWRPLASGRGELFF.

This clone was seen once. The J gene is TRBJ2-7, the V gene TRBV6-5, with 7 positions matching TRBD2. The CDR3 has 15 residues. The ends lost 0 bases at V and 5 bases at J; junction bases unmatched: 7. Germline CDR1 and CDR2: MNHEY and SVGAGI. Written as DNA, the CDR3 is TGTGCCAGCAGTTACTCGAAAGGGGAGGGCCACGAGCAGTACTTC. Its translation is CASSYSKGEGHEQYF.

Only a few counts were recorded for this clone. The V and J genes are TRBV10-1 and TRBJ1-2, with D possibly being TRBD1 (5 bases). Germline CDR1 WNHNN, CDR2 SYGVQD (reference sequence). There are 14 residues in the CDR3. V lost 2 bases to trimming and J lost 7 bases, with 14 bases between them. This CDR3 reads CASSETQGETGYTF. CDR3 nucleotides: TGCGCCAGCAGTGAGACGCAGGGAGAAACTGGCTACACCTTC.

This sequence joins TRBV29-1 and TRBJ2-1, with D possibly called TRBD1 or TRBD2 (5 bases each). The CDR3 covers 13 residues. Looked up from germline, CDR1 is SQVTM and CDR2 is ANQGSEA. The ends were cut back, 6 bases at V and 8 bases at J, with 17 bases in the middle. This CDR3 is CSVILTVGDEQFF. The CDR3 nucleotides read TGCAGCGTCATATTGACAGTGGGGGATGAGCAGTTCTTC.

The chain carries TRBV7-9 and TRBJ2-7; D gene uncertain. The V end was cut by 1 base, the J end by 3 bases, with 10 bases between. The CDR3 runs to 14 residues. Germline assignment: CDR1 SEHNR and CDR2 FQNEAQ (reference sequence). In DNA, the CDR3 is TGTGCCAGCAGCTTAGGGGTCCCCGACTACGAGCAGTACTTC. Amino acids: CASSLGVPDYEQYF.

The chain has TRBV5-1 and TRBJ2-7; TRBD1 is a possible D gene (6 bases). CDR1 is SGHRS, CDR2 YFSETQ, per germline. V was trimmed by 3 bases and J by 6 bases, leaving 13 bases between them. This CDR3 contains 13 residues. CDR3 bases: TGCGCCAGCAGCTACAACAGGGCCGGCGAGCAGTACTTC. Residues: CASSYNRAGEQYF. The whole variable domain, remainder taken from reference TRBV5-1 and TRBJ2-7, is KAGVTQTPRYLIKTRGQQVTLSCSPISGHRSVSWYQQTPGQGLQFLFEYFSETQRNKGNFPGRFSGRQFSNSRSEMNVSTLELGDSALYLCASSYNRAGEQYFGPGTRLTVT.

This clone has a handful of counts. The chain has TRBV18 and TRBJ1-5; D gene uncertain. Trimming left V 0 bases short and J 5 bases short, with 8 bases between. The V gene's germline CDR1 is KGHSH and CDR2 LQKENI. This CDR3 region has 14 residues. CDR3 sequence (DNA): TGTGCCAGCTCACCACCGACACGCGATCAGCCCCAGCATTTT. Translating it yields CASSPPTRDQPQHF.

The V and J genes are TRBV29-1 and TRBJ2-7; TRBD2 aligns across 13 bases. The germline gives CDR1 SQVTM, CDR2 ANQGSEA. With V trimmed by 5 bases and J by 0 bases, 19 bases remained unmatched. CDR3 length equals 20 residues. CDR3 loop: CSVYFPGGETSGRNSYEQYF. The CDR3 nucleotides are TGCAGCGTTTACTTTCCAGGGGGCGAGACTAGCGGGAGGAACTCCTACGAGCAGTACTTC.

The rearrangement joins TRBV5-1 to TRBJ2-3; D not certain. Germline CDR1 is SGHRS and CDR2 is YFSETQ. The V end lost 4 bases, the J end lost 10 bases, and 13 bases lay between the germline ends. CDR3 length: 12 amino acids. The CDR3 nucleotides are TGCGCCAGCAGCCTGCAAGATAGTCCGCAGTATTTT. Translating gives CASSLQDSPQYF.

The chain is built from TRBV18 and TRBJ1-4; 9 positions agree with TRBD1. The CDR3 consists of 14 residues. The V and J ends lost 5 bases and 10 bases, in that order; junction bases with no gene match: 8. CDR1 and CDR2 from the germline V gene are KGHSH and LQKENI. The CDR3 DNA is TGTGCCAGCTCATCAGACAGGGGGTTTGGAAAACTGTTTTTT. It yields the protein CASSSDRGFGKLFF.

The chain links TRBV13 to TRBJ2-6; D uncertain. The CDR3 spans 15 residues. Germline V gene lookup returns CDR1 PRHDT and CDR2 FYEKMQ (reference sequence). V lost 2 bases, J lost 2 bases, and 7 bases lay in between. This CDR3 reads CASSLYRAGANVLTF. The CDR3 DNA follows: TGTGCCAGCAGCTTATACAGAGCTGGGGCCAACGTCCTGACTTTC.

The gene calls are TRBV7-6 and TRBJ1-1, with no clear D. This CDR3 contains 18 residues. Per the germline V gene, CDR1 is SGHVS and CDR2 is FNYEAQ. Trimming pared 0 bases from V and 3 bases from J, leaving 20 bases between. In DNA, the CDR3 is TGTGCCAGCAGCTTAGCTGTTTGGGAGGTCCCGGAGGACACTGAAGCTTTCTTT. This gives the protein CASSLAVWEVPEDTEAFF.

This sequence joins TRBV30 and TRBJ1-1, with D perhaps matching TRBD1 (6 bases). CDR3 size: 13 residues. Looked up from germline, CDR1 is GTSNPN and CDR2 is SVGIG (reference sequence). Trimming removed 8 bases at V and 6 bases at J, with 19 bases between. CDR3: CAARSQGPAEAFF. The CDR3 region has the DNA TGTGCCGCCAGATCACAGGGTCCCGCTGAAGCTTTCTTT. Together with reference TRBV30 and TRBJ1-1, the CDR3 gives the full variable domain: SQTIHQWPATLVQPVGSPLSLECTVEGTSNPNLYWYRQAAGRGLQLLFYSVGIGQISSEVPQNLSASRPQDRQFILSSKKLLLSDSGFYLCAARSQGPAEAFFGQGTRLTVV.

CDR3 amino acids: CASSFGQNEKLFF. In DNA form, the CDR3 reads TGTGCCAGCAGTTTCGGGCAGAATGAAAAACTGTTTTTT. V and J are TRBV6-1 and TRBJ1-4, with D unresolved. The CDR3 runs to 13 residues. V was cut by 5 bases and J by 5 bases, with 9 bases left in between. Germline CDR1 MNHNS, CDR2 SASEGT.

The CDR3 bases are TGTGCCAGCAGGCCCGATGGTGCAACTAATGAAAAACTGTTTTTT. It specifies CASRPDGATNEKLFF. This sequence joins TRBV28 and TRBJ1-4; D is ambiguous. The CDR3 length is 15 residues. The germline gives CDR1 MDHEN, CDR2 SYDVKM. Trimming took off 6 bases at V and 0 bases at J, with 11 bases between the two ends.

This clone was picked up one time. V is TRBV27 and J is TRBJ2-2; D may be TRBD2 (6 bases). Germline CDR1 is MNHEY and CDR2 is SMNVEV (reference sequence). The CDR3 runs to 16 residues. Trimming took off 5 bases at V and 3 bases at J, with 16 bases between the two ends. CDR3 region: CASSTRTGVDTGELFF. The CDR3 DNA reads TGTGCCAGCAGTACGCGGACGGGGGTGGACACCGGGGAGCTGTTTTTT.

The chain carries TRBV4-1 and TRBJ1-1; D unclear. Looked up from germline, CDR1 is MGHRA and CDR2 is YSYEKL. CDR3 length: 14 amino acids. Trimming cost V 1 base and J 1 base, with 7 bases left between them. The CDR3 spells CASSQADKNTEAFF. DNA of the CDR3: TGCGCCAGCAGCCAAGCAGACAAGAACACTGAAGCTTTCTTT.

The J gene is TRBJ2-7, the V gene TRBV27; 8 positions agree with TRBD2. CDR3 length: 16 residues. From germline, CDR1 is MNHEY and CDR2 SMNVEV (reference sequence). The trim removed 2 bases at V and 0 bases at J, leaving 6 bases unmatched. The CDR3 region is CASSLTSGYLSYEQYF. The CDR3 coding sequence is TGTGCCAGCAGTTTAACTAGCGGATATCTCTCCTACGAGCAGTACTTC.

V usage is TRBV7-9 and J usage is TRBJ2-7, with 8 bases fitting TRBD1. Germline V CDR1 and CDR2: SEHNR, FQNEAQ (reference sequence). V was pared by 1 base and J by 0 bases, with 11 bases of the junction left unmatched. CDR3 length equals 18 residues. CDR3 nucleotide sequence: TGTGCCAGCAGCTTAGGGTCTACGTGGACAGGGAGCTCCTACGAGCAGTACTTC. It is translated as CASSLGSTWTGSSYEQYF.

The chain has TRBV19 and TRBJ1-5, with TRBD1 identical over 9 bases. V trimming: 5 bases; J trimming: 5 bases; junction bases outside the gene matches: 7. The V gene's germline CDR1 is LNHDA and CDR2 SQIVND (reference sequence). The CDR3 is made up of 15 amino acids. The CDR3 nucleotides are TGTGCCAGTAGTCGCCGGGACAGGGCCGATCAGCCCCAGCATTTT. Translated: CASSRRDRADQPQHF.